Following are 19 T cell receptor beta chains from one sample sequenced in a study of immune evolution from preneoplasia to lung adenocarcinoma. Here immunoSEQ multiplex PCR was the method, and the copy in TCRdb shows in-frame clones only, minus some. Here the sample spans some 3,200 clones, about 80% being singletons. The specimen was FFPE adjacent normal lung tissue. Receptors originate from a person aged 70 to 85 with lung adenocarcinoma.

CDR3: CASSQPGLAGVDGTQYF. Written as DNA, the CDR3 is TGTGCCAGCAGCCAACCGGGACTAGCGGGGGTAGATGGGACCCAGTACTTC. The chain couples TRBV4-2 to TRBJ2-5; 14 nucleotides match TRBD2. Germline-derived CDR1 and CDR2 are LGHNA and YNFKEQ. This CDR3 has 17 amino acids. V dropped 2 bases and J dropped 7; count of bases not matched to a gene: 9.

The chain joins TRBV7-6 to TRBJ2-1, with D possibly being TRBD2 (6 bases). Germline lookup yields CDR1 SGHVS and CDR2 FNYEAQ. The length of the CDR3 is 15 residues. Trimming stripped 1 base from V and 0 bases from J, with 7 bases between. CDR3 sequence (DNA): TGTGCCAGCAGCTTAGACGGGAGCTCCTACAATGAGCAGTTCTTC. The encoded protein is CASSLDGSSYNEQFF.

The DNA for the CDR3 is TGTGCCAGCTCGTTTGGGGGAAGGACAGATACGCAGTATTTT. This encodes CASSFGGRTDTQYF. The chain has TRBV7-3 and TRBJ2-3; D possibly matches TRBD1 or TRBD2 (5 bases each). The CDR3 consists of 14 residues. V was shortened by 8 bases and J by 3 bases, with 15 bases between the two germline ends. Per germline, CDR1 SGHTA and CDR2 FQGTGA.

J is TRBJ1-6 and V is TRBV6-1, with a possible D match to TRBD1 (5 bases). V dropped 5 bases and J dropped 8 bases, with 13 bases sitting between them. CDR1 MNHNS and CDR2 SASEGT come from the germline V gene. The CDR3 is 14 residues long. Here the CDR3 reads CASSNRRADSPLHF. In nucleotides, the CDR3 is TGTGCCAGCAGTAATCGCAGGGCGGATTCACCCCTCCACTTT.

The chain has TRBV2 and TRBJ2-2; maybe TRBD1 (6 bases). CDR1 is SNHLY, CDR2 FYNNEI, per germline. V was clipped by 5 bases and J by 8 bases, with 12 bases between them. There are 13 residues in the CDR3. DNA for the CDR3: TGTGCCAGCAGTAGGGGGTTTATTGGGGAGCTGTTTTTT. Its translation: CASSRGFIGELFF.

The chain uses TRBV6-5 and TRBJ1-4; D gene unclear. With 0 bases removed from V and 4 bases from J, the gap between germline ends came to 6 bases. This CDR3 has 14 amino acids. Looked up from germline, CDR1 is MNHEY and CDR2 is SVGAGI. The CDR3 region has the DNA TGTGCCAGCAGTTACTCCTTCCTTAATGAAAAACTGTTTTTT. Amino acids: CASSYSFLNEKLFF.

CDR3 sequence reads: CASSQFSGGTDTQYF. In nucleotides, the CDR3 is TGCGCCAGCAGCCAGTTTAGCGGGGGCACAGATACGCAGTATTTT. The V gene is TRBV4-1, the J gene TRBJ2-3, with 8 bases that match TRBD2. V was pared by 3 bases and J by 1 base, with 3 bases of the junction left unmatched. CDR3 length: 15 amino acids. Germline V CDR1 and CDR2: MGHRA, YSYEKL.

V and J are TRBV9 and TRBJ2-1; no clear D gene. This CDR3 spans 14 amino acids. V was trimmed by 4 bases and J by 5 bases, leaving 13 bases between them. CDR1 SGDLS and CDR2 YYNGEE come from the germline V gene. The CDR3 DNA reads TGTGCCAGCAGCACATCATTGGGGAACAATGAGCAGTTCTTC. It translates to CASSTSLGNNEQFF.

This chain links TRBV4-1 with TRBJ1-4; 7 bases line up with TRBD1. Trimming cost V 5 bases and J 3 bases; bases outside gene matches: 3. Germline CDR1 MGHRA, CDR2 YSYEKL. This CDR3 region has 14 residues. Here the CDR3 DNA reads TGCGCCAGCAGCTTGGGACAGCCTAATGAAAAACTGTTTTTT. It translates to CASSLGQPNEKLFF.

The chain links TRBV5-1 to TRBJ2-2; D possibly corresponds to TRBD1 (5 bases). V was cut by 2 bases and J by 2 bases, with 13 bases left in between. Germline-derived CDR1 and CDR2 are SGHRS and YFSETQ. This CDR3 has 16 amino acids. In DNA form, the CDR3 reads TGCGCCAGCAGCTTAGGTATGGGGCTAAACACCGGGGAGCTGTTTTTT. Translated, it gives CASSLGMGLNTGELFF.

This clone has a handful of counts. The chain has TRBV2 and TRBJ2-1, with 10 bases lining up with TRBD1. This CDR3 is built from 15 residues. In germline, CDR1 is SNHLY, CDR2 FYNNEI. The junction had 8 bases not matched to a gene; V was cut back by 6 bases and J by 6 bases. The CDR3 reads CASRLDRGVGNEQFF. The DNA of the CDR3 is TGTGCCAGCAGACTGGACAGGGGGGTGGGCAATGAGCAGTTCTTC.

The chain joins TRBV2 to TRBJ2-7; tentative D call: TRBD2 (5 bases). The CDR3 contains 16 residues. The germline gives CDR1 SNHLY, CDR2 FYNNEI. Trimming stripped 9 bases from V and 7 bases from J, with 28 bases between. The CDR3 region has the DNA TGTGCCAGAGGCAAAGCGGTAAAACCCCCCTCGGGAGAGCAGTACTTC. Amino acids: CARGKAVKPPSGEQYF.

The chain links TRBV20-1 to TRBJ2-5; possible D gene TRBD2, 5 bases. Germline loops: CDR1 DFQATT, CDR2 SNEGSKA (reference sequence). The CDR3 has 11 amino acids. With 8 bases removed from V and 4 bases from J, the gap between germline ends came to 11 bases. The CDR3 bases are TGCAGTACCGGGGTCCTAGAGACCCAGTACTTC. Encoded protein: CSTGVLETQYF.

The rearrangement links TRBV28 to TRBJ1-1; no definite D call. The V end was cut by 6 bases, the J end by 1 base, with 9 bases between. The CDR3 totals 13 residues. The V gene's germline CDR1 is MDHEN and CDR2 SYDVKM. The CDR3 DNA follows: TGTGCCAGCAGGGACGGATCGAACACTGAAGCTTTCTTT. Amino acid sequence: CASRDGSNTEAFF. Combining the CDR3 with reference TRBV28 and TRBJ1-1 gives the whole variable domain DVKVTQSSRYLVKRTGEKVFLECVQDMDHENMFWYRQDPGLGLRLIYFSYDVKMKEKGDIPEGYSVSREKKERFSLILESASTNQTSMYLCASRDGSNTEAFFGQGTRLTVV.

The chain carries TRBV28 and TRBJ1-4; 7 nucleotides align to TRBD1. Looked up from germline, CDR1 is MDHEN and CDR2 is SYDVKM. The V segment lost 5 bases and the J segment 5 bases; nucleotides outside the gene matches: 5. The length of the CDR3 is 14 residues. As DNA, the CDR3 is TGTGCCAGCAGTGAGACAGGGCTCAATGAAAAACTGTTTTTT. Its translation is CASSETGLNEKLFF.

The chain uses TRBV6-5 and TRBJ1-4; no reliable D call. Trimming stripped 8 bases from V and 0 bases from J, with 10 bases between. The CDR3 runs to 14 residues. The germline V gene encodes CDR1 MNHEY and CDR2 SVGAGI. CDR3 coding DNA: TGTGCCAGCGGGCAGCCTGCAACTAATGAAAAACTGTTTTTT. Protein product: CASGQPATNEKLFF.

V and J are TRBV6-6 and TRBJ2-3; the match to TRBD1 covers 7 bases. Trimming removed 10 bases from V and 6 bases from J; junction bases left unmatched: 10. Germline V gene sequence: CDR1 MNHNY, CDR2 SVGAGI (reference sequence). The CDR3 length is 13 residues. The CDR3 DNA reads as TGTGCCATTGGACAGGCGGCAATGGATACGCAGTATTTT. Its translation: CAIGQAAMDTQYF.

The gene calls are TRBV9 and TRBJ2-3, with D perhaps matching TRBD1 (5 bases). CDR1 is SGDLS and CDR2 is YYNGEE in the germline V gene. The CDR3 has 17 amino acids. Trimming shortened V by 0 bases and J by 5 bases, and 19 bases separated the two germline ends. The CDR3 nucleotides read TGTGCCAGCAGCGTAGGTCAGGGCCTTGACCTAAAAGATACGCAGTATTTT. This translates into CASSVGQGLDLKDTQYF.

This clone was seen once. Distinct nucleotide sequences in the sample also encode this CDR3. V and J are TRBV30 and TRBJ1-2; the D gene is possibly TRBD1 (5 bases). Germline CDR1 GTSNPN, CDR2 SVGIG (reference sequence). V was pared by 2 bases and J by 5 bases, with 12 bases between. The CDR3 has 13 residues. The CDR3 nucleotides read TGTGCCTGGAGTACGAGGGGAGGATATGGCTACACCTTC. It specifies CAWSTRGGYGYTF.